These 27 T cell receptor beta chains originate from one sample sequenced in a study of T cells in women clearing cervical HPV infection. Generated by immunoSEQ multiplex PCR, the TCRdb table keeps only in-frame clones and is missing some. In all, the sample yields 40,000 to 60,000 clones. Input material: blood buffy coat. The receptors originated from a woman between 18 and 69 years old with a cervical HPV16 infection that either progressed to CIN3+ or cleared (not recorded which).

On this clone: The read gets to within 3 residues of the CDR3 end, and the germline J gene fills in the rest. The chain links TRBV19 to TRBJ2-2; no reliable D call. The CDR3 spans 13 residues. Germline V gene sequence: CDR1 LNHDA, CDR2 SQIVND (reference sequence). CDR3: CASSPQNNEKLFF. CDR3 bases read: TGTGCCAGTAGTCCTCAGAATAATGAAAAG.

Comment on this clone: Sequencing ends 3 residues short of the CDR3 end; the germline J gene provides the rest. This chain connects TRBV14 to TRBJ2-7; a possible D gene is TRBD2 (6 bases). Trimming took off 3 bases at V and 0 bases at J, with 15 bases between the two ends. Germline CDR1 is SGHDN and CDR2 is FVKESK. The CDR3 totals 16 residues. The sequenced CDR3 bases are TGTGCCAGCAGCCAGTGGGGTAGCGGCAGCTCCTACGAG. It encodes CASSQWGSGSSYE. The full CDR3 protein reads CASSQWGSGSSYEQYF.

Comments on this clone: From the germline J gene comes the end of the CDR3, since the read stops 3 residues before it. The rearrangement joins TRBV4-1 to TRBJ2-2; D may be TRBD2 (7 bases). V was clipped by 1 base and J by 5 bases, with 17 bases between them. Germline values: CDR1 MGHRA, CDR2 YSYEKL. This CDR3 is 17 amino acids long. The covered CDR3 bases are TGCGCCAGCAGCCAAGGGAGGGGGGGGGCCGATACCGGGGAG. Amino acids: CASSQGRGGADTGE. The full CDR3 protein reads CASSQGRGGADTGELFF.

In the case of this clone: The read halts 3 residues ahead of the CDR3 end, with the missing end drawn from the germline J gene. This chain links TRBV18 with TRBJ2-7, with 9 bases identical to TRBD2. This CDR3 is built from 15 residues. J lost 5 bases, V lost 6 bases, and 11 bases had no gene match. CDR1 is KGHSH and CDR2 is LQKENI in the germline V gene. The DNA read from the CDR3 is TGTGCCAGCTCCCGCAGGAGTAGCGGGGGCCACGAG. This translates into CASSRRSSGGHE. In full, the CDR3 is CASSRRSSGGHEQYF.

Worth noting for this clone: The DNA ends 3 residues before the CDR3 does, and the rest of the CDR3 is filled in from the germline J gene. The chain combines TRBV2 with TRBJ1-1; 8 nucleotides align to TRBD1. The CDR3 contains 18 residues. V was clipped by 0 bases and J by 5 bases; unmatched bases: 14. The germline V gene encodes CDR1 SNHLY and CDR2 FYNNEI. CDR3 DNA (partial): TGTGCCAGCAGTGAAGCGCTCCGGACAGGGAGTCGGCGGACTGAA. Residues: CASSEALRTGSRRTE. In full, the CDR3 reads CASSEALRTGSRRTEAFF.

Of note for this clone: The read ends 3 residues before the CDR3 terminus; that terminus is restored from the germline J gene. V and J are TRBV7-2 and TRBJ2-2, with D perhaps TRBD1 (6 bases). The germline CDR1 and CDR2 sequences are SGHTA and FQGNSA. This CDR3 contains 16 residues. CDR3 DNA, as far as it was read: TGTGCCAGCAGCTTAGCTCTGGACCCGAAGGGGGAAAAG. Protein: CASSLALDPKGEK. The full CDR3 protein is CASSLALDPKGEKLFF.

Regarding this clone: The CDR3 is cut off 3 residues early in the read; its end comes from the germline J gene. This chain links TRBV5-1 with TRBJ1-1, with 12 bases matching TRBD1. The CDR3 covers 16 residues. Germline lookup yields CDR1 SGHRS and CDR2 YFSETQ. The junction had 7 bases not matched to a gene; V was cut back by 3 bases and J by 4 bases. CDR3 amino acids: CASSSGQGALATEAFF. Incomplete CDR3 DNA: TGCGCCAGCAGCTCGGGACAGGGGGCCCTCGCCACTGAA.

For this clone: A junction boundary mismatches the germline segment, possibly from a read error. The CDR3 extends 3 residues past the end of the read, so its final part is completed from the germline J gene. Other DNA sequences in the same sample also yield this CDR3. The chain links TRBV2 to TRBJ1-3; D unclear. This CDR3 has 14 residues. The germline V gene encodes CDR1 SNHLY and CDR2 FYNNEI. The CDR3 loop reads CASSWVSSGNTIYF. CDR3 DNA, as far as it was read: TGTGCCAGCAGTTGGGTTAGCTCTGGAAACACG.

Note on this clone: The read falls 3 residues short of the CDR3 end, and the missing part is taken from the germline J gene. V is TRBV2 and J is TRBJ1-6, with TRBD1 matching over 8 bases. Germline-derived CDR1 and CDR2 are SNHLY and FYNNEI. With V trimmed by 6 bases and J by 0 bases, 10 bases remained unmatched. The CDR3 extends over 18 amino acids. CDR3 bases read: TGTGCCAGCAGGCTTGACAGGGGCCTCGCCTCCTATAATTCACCC. It specifies CASRLDRGLASYNSP. The complete CDR3 reads CASRLDRGLASYNSPLHF.

Note on this clone: The CDR3 end is not reached by the read, which stops 3 residues before it; the germline J gene fills it in. The rearrangement links TRBV14 to TRBJ1-6, with a possible D match to TRBD1 (6 bases). Trimming shortened V by 2 bases and J by 7 bases, and 9 bases separated the two germline ends. The CDR3 length is 14 residues. Germline CDR1 reads SGHDN; CDR2 reads FVKESK. The CDR3 sequence is CASSQNRANSPLHF. The DNA read from the CDR3 is TGTGCCAGCAGCCAAAACAGGGCCAATTCACCC.

Incomplete CDR3 DNA: TGTGCTAGTGGTTTGTGGGCTAGCGGGGACATCTCTGGGGCCAACGTC. Translation gives CASGLWASGDISGANV. Given in full, the CDR3 is CASGLWASGDISGANVLTF. V is TRBV12-5 and J is TRBJ2-6; TRBD2 matches 9 bases. The read finishes 3 residues shy of the CDR3 end, and the germline J gene is used to complete it. From germline, CDR1 is LGHNT and CDR2 FRNRAP. The V gene end was trimmed by 2 bases and the J gene end by 0 bases; junction bases not matched to a gene: 8. This CDR3 is built from 19 residues.

A word on this clone: The read stops 3 residues short of the end of the CDR3; the missing end is completed from the germline J gene. The chain joins TRBV5-1 to TRBJ2-3; D unresolved. Germline assignment: CDR1 SGHRS and CDR2 YFSETQ. The CDR3 is 16 amino acids. V was pared by 0 bases and J by 6 bases, with 17 bases between. The CDR3 here is CASSLVSDGLPDTQYF. The CDR3 bases that were read are TGCGCCAGCAGCTTGGTGTCAGATGGGCTGCCCGATACG.

Turning to this clone: The read is 3 residues too short to cover the CDR3 end, so that end is filled in from the germline J gene. V is TRBV2 and J is TRBJ2-1; 9 bases line up with TRBD2. The CDR3 extends over 13 amino acids. Germline-derived CDR1 and CDR2 are SNHLY and FYNNEI. V lost 8 bases, J lost 9 bases, and 8 bases stayed unmatched. The CDR3 region is CASLIAGVGEQFF. Partial CDR3 DNA: TGTGCCAGCTTGATAGCGGGGGTCGGTGAG.

The chain's CDR3 is CASSYSGGGPYEQYF. The CDR3 DNA, read in part, is TGTGCCAGCAGTTACTCCGGCGGGGGGCCCTACGAG. The chain combines TRBV6-2 or TRBV6-3 with TRBJ2-7, with 8 bases that match TRBD2. The read terminates 3 residues before the CDR3 end, so the remaining end is supplied by the germline J gene. Trimming took 0 bases from V and 2 from J; bases not matched to a gene: 3. Germline V gene sequence: CDR1 MNHEY, CDR2 SVGEGT. The CDR3 spans 15 residues.

Details on this clone: The read gets to within 3 residues of the CDR3 end, and the germline J gene fills in the rest. The rearrangement joins TRBV20-1 to TRBJ1-1; D possibly corresponds to TRBD1 (5 bases). The CDR3 loop spans 12 amino acids. Germline-derived CDR1 and CDR2 are DFQATT and SNEGSKA (reference sequence). CDR3 loop: CSARDSGRGAFF. Incomplete CDR3 DNA: TGCAGTGCTAGAGATAGTGGTAGGGGA.

Remarks on this clone: The CDR3 end is not reached by the read, which stops 3 residues before it; the germline J gene fills it in. The rearrangement uses TRBV5-1 and TRBJ2-1, with 10 bases that match TRBD1. Trimming at V came to 1 base and at J to 9 bases, leaving 4 bases not matched to a gene. From germline, CDR1 is SGHRS and CDR2 YFSETQ. The CDR3 is made up of 14 amino acids. CDR3 DNA (partial): TGCGCCAGCAGCTTGAGGGGACAGGGGCCTGAG. It codes for CASSLRGQGPE. The CDR3 as a whole reads CASSLRGQGPEQFF.

Comments on this clone: The read ends 3 residues before the CDR3 terminus; that terminus is restored from the germline J gene. V usage is TRBV7-3 and J usage is TRBJ2-3; the match to TRBD2 covers 14 bases. V shed 5 bases and J 6 bases; nucleotides not matched to a gene: 4. The CDR3 length is 15 residues. Germline-derived CDR1 and CDR2 are SGHTA and FQGTGA. CDR3 sequence reads: CASSAGTSGGDTQYF. The part of the CDR3 DNA that was read is TGTGCCAGCAGCGCCGGGACTAGCGGGGGTGATACG.

To note about this clone: Sequencing ends 3 residues short of the CDR3 end; the germline J gene provides the rest. The chain is built from TRBV6-1 and TRBJ1-2, with TRBD1 as a possible D gene (5 bases). V gave up 0 bases and J gave up 6 bases, with 14 bases separating them. This CDR3 contains 15 residues. Germline CDR1 MNHNS, CDR2 SASEGT. Partial CDR3 DNA: TGTGCCAGCAGTGAAGCAGGTGTCGCGGGGGATGGC. This encodes CASSEAGVAGDG. The CDR3 as a whole reads CASSEAGVAGDGYTF.

A word on this clone: Read sequence stops 3 residues before the CDR3 end, and the germline J gene provides the missing end. The chain is built from TRBV29-1 and TRBJ2-3; the match to TRBD1 covers 9 bases. The germline V gene has CDR1 SQVTM and CDR2 ANQGSEA. The CDR3 contains 14 residues. The CDR3 bases that were read are TGCAGCGTTGGGCCCCGGACAGGGGCCATCACG. The encoded protein is CSVGPRTGAIT. The full CDR3 protein reads CSVGPRTGAITQYF.

As concerns this clone: The read finishes 3 residues shy of the CDR3 end, and the germline J gene is used to complete it. The chain links TRBV6-1 to TRBJ2-3, with D unresolved. CDR1 and CDR2 (germline): MNHNS, SASEGT. Trimming took 2 bases from V and 4 from J, leaving 16 bases between them. The CDR3 runs to 16 residues. CDR3 region: CASSEPPGFVPDTQYF. The CDR3 DNA, read in part, is TGTGCCAGCAGTGAACCCCCGGGTTTCGTGCCAGATACG.

About this clone itself: The CDR3 end falls 3 residues outside the read, so it is completed with the germline J gene. This chain uses TRBV30 with TRBJ2-3; 8 nucleotides align to TRBD2. V shed 1 base and J 2 bases; nucleotides not matched to a gene: 5. The CDR3 contains 15 residues. Germline CDR1 and CDR2: GTSNPN and SVGIG (reference sequence). The part of the CDR3 DNA that was read is TGTGCCTGGAGTGATAGCGGGGTGTTCACAGATACG. Translation gives CAWSDSGVFTDT. The full CDR3 is CAWSDSGVFTDTQYF.

To note about this clone: The read finishes 3 residues shy of the CDR3 end, and the germline J gene is used to complete it. The chain combines TRBV5-6 with TRBJ2-2, with 11 positions matching TRBD1. Germline CDR1 SGHDT, CDR2 YYEEEE. This CDR3 spans 15 amino acids. The CDR3 bases that were read are TGTGCCAGCAGCCAGGACAGGGGGCGGGATGAAAAG. Translation: CASSQDRGRDEK. From start to end, the CDR3 is CASSQDRGRDEKLFF. The variable domain in full, with the rest retrieved from reference TRBV5-6 and TRBJ2-2, is DAGVTQSPTHLIKTRGQQVTLRCSPKSGHDTVSWYQQALGQGPQFIFQYYEEEERQRGNFPDRFSGHQFPNYSSELNVNALLLGDSALYLCASSQDRGRDEKLFFGEGSRLTVL.

A remark on this clone: The read falls 3 residues short of the CDR3 end, and the missing part is taken from the germline J gene. The V and J genes are TRBV7-8 and TRBJ2-2; D might be TRBD1 (6 bases). The CDR3 sequence is 12 residues long. Germline-derived CDR1 and CDR2 are SGHVS and FQNEAQ. The CDR3 reads CASSPDSSPLFF. CDR3 bases read: TGTGCCAGCAGCCCGGACAGTTCACCG.

For this clone: The sequenced fragment ends 3 residues before the CDR3 boundary, so the rest is inferred from the germline J gene. This rearrangement joins TRBV2 to TRBJ1-4; the D is unclear. There are 16 residues in the CDR3. Germline values: CDR1 SNHLY, CDR2 FYNNEI. The CDR3 bases that were read are TGTGCCAGCAGTGAAGGAAGTCAGATATATAATTCACCA. As protein: CASSEGSQIYNSP. The CDR3 in full is CASSEGSQIYNSPLFF.

As for this clone: Read data end 3 residues before the CDR3 end; the end is taken from the germline J gene. V usage is TRBV14 and J usage is TRBJ2-7, with 13 bases lining up with TRBD2. J gave up 4 bases and V 1 base, and 4 bases lay outside the gene matches. CDR1 is SGHDN and CDR2 is FVKESK in the germline V gene. This CDR3 region has 16 residues. CDR3 residues: CASSQAGLAGDYEQYF. CDR3 bases read: TGTGCCAGCAGCCAAGCCGGACTAGCGGGGGATTACGAG. Using reference TRBV14 and TRBJ2-7 for the parts outside the CDR3, the full variable domain is EAGVTQFPSHSVIEKGQTVTLRCDPISGHDNLYWYRRVMGKEIKFLLHFVKESKQDESGMPNNRFLAERTGGTYSTLKVQPAELEDSGVYFCASSQAGLAGDYEQYFGPGTRLTVT.

As for this clone: One junction end does not reproduce the germline sequence, and a read error may be involved. The sequenced fragment ends 3 residues before the CDR3 boundary, so the rest is inferred from the germline J gene. The V gene is TRBV30, the J gene TRBJ2-2; tentatively, D is TRBD1 (6 bases). Germline-derived CDR1 and CDR2 are GTSNPN and SVGIG (reference sequence). The CDR3 has 12 residues. The DNA read from the CDR3 is TGTGCCTGGAGTGTGGGGCAAGGGGGG. Translated: CAWSVGQGG. The entire CDR3 is CAWSVGQGGLFF. The whole variable domain, remainder taken from reference TRBV30 and TRBJ2-2, is SQTIHQWPATLVQPVGSPLSLECTVEGTSNPNLYWYRQAAGRGLQLLFYSVGIGQISSEVPQNLSASRPQDRQFILSSKKLLLSDSGFYLCAWSVGQGGLFFGEGSRLTVL.

Concerning this clone: The CDR3 is cut off 3 residues early in the read; its end comes from the germline J gene. The chain recombines TRBV12-3 or TRBV12-4 with TRBJ1-3; 7 bases are shared with TRBD1. V was pared by 2 bases and J by 0 bases, with 4 bases of the junction left unmatched. This CDR3 has 16 amino acids. CDR3 in amino acids: CASSLYQGVSGNTIYF. The CDR3 bases that were read are TGTGCCAGCAGTTTATATCAGGGGGTCTCTGGAAACACC.